The 30 T cell receptor beta chains listed next were all sequenced from one sample in a study of OX40 agonist ivuxolimab in advanced cancers. Sequencing used immunoSEQ multiplex PCR; TCRdb keeps in-frame clones, though not all of them. The sample has 90,000 to 130,000 clones; over 85% are singletons. This material consisted of CD4+ or CD8+ T cells sorted from blood, taken in a trial of the OX40 agonist ivuxolimab. The receptors were gathered from an adult with an advanced solid tumor such as melanoma, head and neck, liver or kidney cancer.

This chain uses TRBV10-3 with TRBJ1-1; 10 positions agree with TRBD1. The ends lost 7 bases at V and 10 bases at J; junction bases unmatched: 15. CDR3 size: 15 residues. CDR1 is ENHRY and CDR2 is SYGVKD in the germline V gene. CDR3 sequence: CAITPTSSGQGIAFF. The DNA of the CDR3 is TGTGCCATCACCCCAACATCTTCGGGACAGGGGATAGCTTTCTTT.

CDR3 bases: TGTGCCAGCAGCAAAAATGGGGAATGCGGCGGGGAGCTGTTTTTT. The encoded protein is CASSKNGECGGELFF. The chain links TRBV21-1 to TRBJ2-2. TRBV21-1 is a pseudogene locus. This CDR3 comprises 15 residues.

The chain links TRBV7-3 to TRBJ2-5; 7 bases match TRBD1. Trimming took 10 bases from V and 5 from J; bases not matched to a gene: 10. The CDR3 covers 13 residues. The germline V gene has CDR1 SGHTA and CDR2 FQGTGA. The CDR3, as DNA: TGTGCCACCCGGACAGGCCTTGTCGAGACCCAGTACTTC. This translates into CATRTGLVETQYF.

V and J are TRBV20-1 and TRBJ2-1, with D unresolved. Trimming took 1 base from V and 10 from J, leaving 2 bases between them. CDR1 is DFQATT and CDR2 is SNEGSKA in the germline V gene (reference sequence). The CDR3 runs to 9 residues. The CDR3 nucleotides are TGCAGTGCTAGAGCGGAGCAGTTCTTC. Translated: CSARAEQFF.

The chain recombines TRBV6-1 with TRBJ2-5, with 7 bases matching TRBD2. V dropped 6 bases and J dropped 4; count of bases not matched to a gene: 8. CDR3 length equals 14 residues. Germline loops: CDR1 MNHNS, CDR2 SASEGT. CDR3 loop: CASSPGLRGETQYF. Here the CDR3 DNA reads TGTGCCAGCAGCCCGGGACTAAGGGGAGAGACCCAGTACTTC.

The rearrangement links TRBV15 to TRBJ1-1, with 7 bases fitting TRBD1. This CDR3 has 15 residues. Losses at the gene ends were 1 base for V and 4 bases for J; bases not matched to a gene: 6. The germline V gene has CDR1 LNHNV and CDR2 YYDKDF (reference sequence). The CDR3 sequence is CATSRGTGRGTEAFF. CDR3 sequence (DNA): TGTGCCACCAGCAGAGGGACAGGAAGGGGCACTGAAGCTTTCTTT. The full variable domain, completed using reference TRBV15 and TRBJ1-1, is DAMVIQNPRYQVTQFGKPVTLSCSQTLNHNVMYWYQQKSSQAPKLLFHYYDKDFNNEADTPDNFQSRRPNTSFCFLDIRSPGLGDTAMYLCATSRGTGRGTEAFFGQGTRLTVV.

The chain carries TRBV27 and TRBJ1-6; perhaps TRBD1 as D (6 bases). The CDR3 is 12 amino acids. Trimming stripped 3 bases from V and 13 bases from J, with 10 bases between. Germline assignment: CDR1 MNHEY and CDR2 SMNVEV (reference sequence). This CDR3 is CASSFYRAPLHF. The CDR3 region has the DNA TGTGCCAGCAGTTTTTACAGGGCCCCCCTCCACTTT.

The V gene is TRBV18, the J gene TRBJ1-3; 9 bases align to TRBD1. CDR1 is KGHSH and CDR2 is LQKENI in the germline V gene. CDR3 length: 15 residues. V lost 6 bases, J lost 4 bases, and 7 bases stayed unmatched. CDR3 residues: CASSLGQGNGNTIYF. The CDR3 DNA follows: TGTGCCAGCTCGCTCGGACAGGGGAACGGAAACACCATATATTTT.

Points on this clone: This specimen includes other DNA sequences encoding the same CDR3. The chain links TRBV9 to TRBJ2-5; D ambiguous. V shed 0 bases and J shed 1 base, with 4 bases lying between them. The CDR3 is made up of 13 amino acids. From germline, CDR1 is SGDLS and CDR2 YYNGEE. The CDR3 bases are TGTGCCAGCAGCGTAGGACTCCAAGAGACCCAGTACTTC. Protein product: CASSVGLQETQYF.

The V call is TRBV9, the J call TRBJ1-5; 7 bases agree with TRBD1. The CDR3 loop spans 16 amino acids. From germline, CDR1 is SGDLS and CDR2 YYNGEE. Germline trimming cut 3 bases from V and 3 bases from J; bases unmatched to any gene: 9. The CDR3 DNA reads as TGTGCCAGCAGCGCGACTCCCGGGACAGACAATCAGCCCCAGCATTTT. This codes for CASSATPGTDNQPQHF. The whole variable domain, remainder taken from reference TRBV9 and TRBJ1-5, is DSGVTQTPKHLITATGQRVTLRCSPRSGDLSVYWYQQSLDQGLQFLIQYYNGEERAKGNILERFSAQQFPDLHSELNLSSLELGDSALYFCASSATPGTDNQPQHFGDGTRLSIL.

This chain links TRBV2 with TRBJ2-5; D is possibly TRBD2 (6 bases). Germline V gene lookup returns CDR1 SNHLY and CDR2 FYNNEI. Deletions cut 5 bases from V and 2 bases from J, with 12 bases between. The CDR3 covers 14 residues. CDR3 residues: CASSLAENQETQYF. DNA of the CDR3: TGTGCCAGCAGTTTAGCGGAGAATCAAGAGACCCAGTACTTC.

This sequence joins TRBV6-5 and TRBJ1-2; tentatively, D is TRBD1 (6 bases). Between the trimmed V and J ends, which lost 0 bases and 7 bases, there was a span of 9 bases. CDR3 length equals 13 residues. Germline V gene sequence: CDR1 MNHEY, CDR2 SVGAGI. CDR3 in DNA: TGTGCCAGCAGTTACTCTCAGGGGACTGGCTACACCTTC. Its translation is CASSYSQGTGYTF.

The chain links TRBV5-4 to TRBJ2-3; 9 nucleotides align to TRBD2. V lost 1 base and J lost 5; bases outside the gene matches: 8. The CDR3 covers 16 residues. Germline CDR1 is SGHNT and CDR2 is YYREEE (reference sequence). DNA of the CDR3: TGTGCCAGCAGCTTGTTTCTCGCGGGAGGGGGAGATACGCAGTATTTT. Its protein product is CASSLFLAGGGDTQYF.

The V and J genes are TRBV30 and TRBJ1-6, with a possible D match to TRBD1 (5 bases). The germline gives CDR1 GTSNPN, CDR2 SVGIG (reference sequence). Trimming cost V 4 bases and J 5 bases, with 12 bases left between them. The CDR3 is 14 amino acids. CDR3 in amino acids: CAWIQGADNSPLHF. In nucleotides, the CDR3 is TGTGCCTGGATCCAGGGAGCGGATAATTCACCCCTCCACTTT.

The chain employs TRBV18 and TRBJ2-2; 8 bases match TRBD2. Germline CDR1 reads KGHSH; CDR2 reads LQKENI. CDR3 size: 17 residues. J lost 4 bases, V lost 0 bases, and 7 bases had no gene match. The CDR3 is CASSPPVGSGSTGELFF. For the CDR3, the DNA is TGTGCCAGCTCACCACCGGTGGGGAGCGGGAGCACCGGGGAGCTGTTTTTT.

This chain uses TRBV9 with TRBJ2-1; D call uncertain. The CDR3 is 11 amino acids. V lost 4 bases to trimming and J lost 7 bases, with 6 bases between them. Germline V gene data show CDR1 as SGDLS and CDR2 as YYNGEE. This chain's CDR3 is CASSLLNEQFF. CDR3 coding DNA: TGTGCCAGCAGCCTTCTGAATGAGCAGTTCTTC.

The chain recombines TRBV19 with TRBJ1-2; D uncertain. Trimming removed 8 bases at V and 7 bases at J, with 8 bases between. The CDR3 loop spans 10 amino acids. Germline values: CDR1 LNHDA, CDR2 SQIVND (reference sequence). CDR3 DNA: TGTGCCAGTGGCCTGGGTGGCTACACCTTC. This gives the protein CASGLGGYTF.

The rearrangement links TRBV6-5 to TRBJ2-7, with D perhaps TRBD1 (6 bases). Trimming took off 4 bases at V and 2 bases at J, with 15 bases between the two ends. Germline V CDR1 and CDR2: MNHEY, SVGAGI. The CDR3 is 15 amino acids. DNA for the CDR3: TGTGCCAGCAGTTGGTTCCTCGGGACAACCTACGAGCAGTACTTC. This sequence encodes CASSWFLGTTYEQYF.

V is TRBV11-2 and J is TRBJ1-4; the D gene is possibly TRBD1 (5 bases). This CDR3 is built from 13 residues. Germline values: CDR1 SGHAT, CDR2 FQNNGV. Between the trimmed V and J ends, which lost 5 bases and 6 bases, there was a span of 10 bases. In DNA form, the CDR3 reads TGTGCCAGCAGCCCGGGGGGATATGAAAAACTGTTTTTT. Translation gives CASSPGGYEKLFF.

The V and J genes are TRBV30 and TRBJ1-2; 9 bases are a match to TRBD1. J was trimmed by 6 bases and V by 4 bases; bases with no gene match: 9. Germline V gives CDR1 GTSNPN, CDR2 SVGIG (reference sequence). The CDR3 covers 14 residues. CDR3 nucleotide sequence: TGTGCCTGGAACCACGGGACAGGGATCGATGGCTACACCTTC. It yields the protein CAWNHGTGIDGYTF.

The chain joins TRBV6-6 to TRBJ2-7; weak D call: TRBD2 (6 bases). Germline CDR1 and CDR2: MNHNY and SVGAGI (reference sequence). This CDR3 spans 12 amino acids. V lost 5 bases to trimming and J lost 6 bases, with 11 bases between them. CDR3 DNA sequence: TGTGCCAGCAGTAAGGGACTTTCCGAGCAGTACTTC. It specifies CASSKGLSEQYF.

This chain connects TRBV6-1 to TRBJ2-1, with TRBD1 as a possible D gene (5 bases). The CDR3 covers 14 residues. V lost 2 bases to trimming and J lost 10 bases, with 15 bases between them. Germline CDR1 reads MNHNS; CDR2 reads SASEGT. The CDR3: CASSESGRAGEQFF. Written as DNA, the CDR3 is TGTGCCAGCAGTGAATCGGGTAGGGCAGGGGAGCAGTTCTTC.

This rearrangement joins TRBV19 to TRBJ1-1, with D hard to call. CDR3 length: 13 amino acids. Germline CDR1 is LNHDA and CDR2 is SQIVND (reference sequence). Trimming cost V 8 bases and J 1 base, with 11 bases left between them. The CDR3 bases are TGTGCCAGTCGTTACTACAGGAACACTGAAGCTTTCTTT. Its protein product is CASRYYRNTEAFF.

This chain links TRBV6-5 with TRBJ2-7, with TRBD2 as a possible D gene (5 bases). Germline CDR1 MNHEY, CDR2 SVGAGI. This CDR3 region has 15 residues. V was cut by 4 bases and J by 2 bases, with 15 bases left in between. CDR3 coding DNA: TGTGCCAGCAGTTCTTCCTCGGACGGGACCTACGAGCAGTACTTC. It yields the protein CASSSSSDGTYEQYF.

The genes are TRBV7-2 and TRBJ2-3; TRBD2 agrees at 8 bases. In germline, CDR1 is SGHTA, CDR2 FQGNSA. CDR3 length equals 15 residues. V shed 2 bases, J shed 1 base, and the junction held 2 bases outside the gene matches. The CDR3 loop is CASSLWREGTDTQYF. Here the CDR3 DNA reads TGTGCCAGCAGCTTATGGCGGGAGGGCACAGATACGCAGTATTTT.

V and J are TRBV10-3 and TRBJ2-3; no clear D. The CDR3 loop spans 14 amino acids. Germline loops: CDR1 ENHRY, CDR2 SYGVKD. V dropped 4 bases and J dropped 0 bases, with 8 bases sitting between them. The CDR3 bases are TGTGCCATCAGTGGGGCGGCTAGCACAGATACGCAGTATTTT. This gives the protein CAISGAASTDTQYF.

This chain connects TRBV11-3 to TRBJ2-3; 8 bases match TRBD2. The J segment lost 2 bases and the V segment lost 3 bases, leaving 1 base of the junction unmatched. From germline, CDR1 is SGHNT and CDR2 YENEEA. This CDR3 is built from 14 residues. CDR3 sequence reads: CASSFGRATDTQYF. CDR3 DNA sequence: TGTGCCAGCAGCTTCGGGAGGGCCACAGATACGCAGTATTTT.

V and J are TRBV7-2 and TRBJ1-1; tentatively, D is TRBD1 (6 bases). The CDR3 totals 14 residues. The germline CDR1 and CDR2 sequences are SGHTA and FQGNSA. The V and J ends lost 5 bases and 0 bases respectively, with 10 bases between them. The CDR3 DNA sequence: TGTGCCAGCAGCCAGGGACACCTGAACACTGAAGCTTTCTTT. It specifies CASSQGHLNTEAFF.

The V gene is TRBV27, the J gene TRBJ1-1; D unresolved. The V end lost 5 bases, the J end lost 6 bases, and 7 bases lay between the germline ends. Germline assignment: CDR1 MNHEY and CDR2 SMNVEV (reference sequence). This CDR3 region has 11 residues. CDR3 protein: CASSHHAEAFF. The CDR3 DNA sequence: TGTGCCAGCAGTCACCATGCTGAAGCTTTCTTT.

The chain employs TRBV18 and TRBJ1-4, with 7 nucleotides matching TRBD1. V was pared by 4 bases and J by 4 bases, with 9 bases of the junction left unmatched. Germline lookup yields CDR1 KGHSH and CDR2 LQKENI. There are 16 residues in the CDR3. CDR3 nucleotide sequence: TGTGCCAGCTCACATGAATTACAGGGGAGTAATGAAAAACTGTTTTTT. This translates into CASSHELQGSNEKLFF.